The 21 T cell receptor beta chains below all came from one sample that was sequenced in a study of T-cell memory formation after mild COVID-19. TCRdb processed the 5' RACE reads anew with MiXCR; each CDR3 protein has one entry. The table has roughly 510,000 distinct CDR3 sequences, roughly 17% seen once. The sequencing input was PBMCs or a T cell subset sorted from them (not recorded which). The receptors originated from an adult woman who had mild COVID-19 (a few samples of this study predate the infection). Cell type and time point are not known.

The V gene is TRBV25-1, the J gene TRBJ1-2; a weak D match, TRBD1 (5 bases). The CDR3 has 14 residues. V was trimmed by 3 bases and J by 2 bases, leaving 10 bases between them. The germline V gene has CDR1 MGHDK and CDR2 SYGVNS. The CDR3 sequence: CASSEGGENYGYTF. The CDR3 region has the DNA TGTGCCAGCAGTGAGGGGGGTGAGAACTATGGCTACACCTTC.

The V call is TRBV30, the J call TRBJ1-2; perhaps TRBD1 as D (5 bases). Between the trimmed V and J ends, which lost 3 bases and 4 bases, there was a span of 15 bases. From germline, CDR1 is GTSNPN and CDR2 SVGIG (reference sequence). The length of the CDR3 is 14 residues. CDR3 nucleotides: TGTGCCTGGAGCCGCGGATCCGGGGCCTATGGCTACACCTTC. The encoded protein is CAWSRGSGAYGYTF.

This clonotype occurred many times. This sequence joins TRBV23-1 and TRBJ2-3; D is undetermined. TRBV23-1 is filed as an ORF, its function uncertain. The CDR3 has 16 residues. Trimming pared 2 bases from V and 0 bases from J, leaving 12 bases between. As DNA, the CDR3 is TGCGCCAGCAGTCAACCAGACTCCTCTAGCACAGATACGCAGTATTTT. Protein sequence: CASSQPDSSSTDTQYF.

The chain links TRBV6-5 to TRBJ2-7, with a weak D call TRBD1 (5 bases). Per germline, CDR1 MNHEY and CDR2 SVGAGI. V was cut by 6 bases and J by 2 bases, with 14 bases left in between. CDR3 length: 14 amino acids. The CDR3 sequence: CASRDSLNPYEQYF. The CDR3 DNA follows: TGTGCCAGCAGAGACAGCCTCAACCCCTACGAGCAGTACTTC.

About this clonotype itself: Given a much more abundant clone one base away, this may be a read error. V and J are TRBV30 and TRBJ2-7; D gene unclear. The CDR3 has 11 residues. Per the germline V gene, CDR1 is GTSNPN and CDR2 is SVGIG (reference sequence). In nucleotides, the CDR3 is TGTGCCTGGAGTCAGGCCTACGAGCATTACTTC. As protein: CAWSQAYEHYF. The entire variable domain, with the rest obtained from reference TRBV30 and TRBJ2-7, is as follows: SQTIHQWPATLVQPVGSPLSLECTVEGTSNPNLYWYRQAAGRGLQLLFYSVGIGQISSEVPQNLSASRPQDRQFILSSKKLLLSDSGFYLCAWSQAYEHYFGPGTRLTVT.

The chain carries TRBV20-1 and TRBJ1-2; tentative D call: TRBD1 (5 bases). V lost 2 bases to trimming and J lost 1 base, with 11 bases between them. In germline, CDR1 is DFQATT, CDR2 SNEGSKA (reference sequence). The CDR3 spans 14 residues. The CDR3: CSARTGRDNYGYTF. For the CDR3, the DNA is TGCAGTGCTAGAACGGGACGGGATAACTATGGCTACACCTTC.

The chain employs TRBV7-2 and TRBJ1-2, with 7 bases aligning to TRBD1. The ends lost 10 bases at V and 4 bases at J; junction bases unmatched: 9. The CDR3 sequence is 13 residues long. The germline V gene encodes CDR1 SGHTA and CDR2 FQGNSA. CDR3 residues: CANDRAASYGYTF. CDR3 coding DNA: TGTGCCAACGACAGGGCTGCTTCCTATGGCTACACCTTC. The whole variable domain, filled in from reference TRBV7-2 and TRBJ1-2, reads GAGVSQSPSNKVTEKGKDVELRCDPISGHTALYWYRQSLGQGLEFLIYFQGNSAPDKSGLPSDRFSAERTGGSVSTLTIQRTQQEDSAVYLCANDRAASYGYTFGSGTRLTVV.

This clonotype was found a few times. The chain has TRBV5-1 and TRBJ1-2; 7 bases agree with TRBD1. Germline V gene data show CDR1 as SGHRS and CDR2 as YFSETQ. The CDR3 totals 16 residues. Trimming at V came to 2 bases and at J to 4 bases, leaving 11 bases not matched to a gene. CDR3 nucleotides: TGCGCCAGCAGCTTATTCGACAGGGATGTACCCTATGGCTACACCTTC. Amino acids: CASSLFDRDVPYGYTF.

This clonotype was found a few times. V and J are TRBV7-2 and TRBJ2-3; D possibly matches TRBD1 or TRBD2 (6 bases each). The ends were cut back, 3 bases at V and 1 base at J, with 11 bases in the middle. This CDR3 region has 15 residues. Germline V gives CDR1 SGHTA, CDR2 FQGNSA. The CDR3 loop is CASSLGGTGTDTQYF. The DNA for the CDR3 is TGTGCCAGCAGCTTGGGGGGCACCGGCACAGATACGCAGTATTTT.

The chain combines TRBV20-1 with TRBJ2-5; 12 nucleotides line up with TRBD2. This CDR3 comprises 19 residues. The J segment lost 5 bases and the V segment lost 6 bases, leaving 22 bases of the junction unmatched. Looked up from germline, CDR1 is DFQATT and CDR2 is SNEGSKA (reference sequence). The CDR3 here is CSAPYDRGLAGGPGETQYF. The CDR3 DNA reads TGCAGTGCCCCCTATGATCGGGGTCTAGCGGGGGGGCCTGGTGAGACCCAGTACTTC.

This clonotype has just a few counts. CDR3 amino acids: CASSLRVLGNTEAFF. The CDR3 DNA reads TGTGCCAGCAGCCTCAGGGTTTTGGGGAACACTGAAGCTTTCTTT. The chain is built from TRBV11-2 and TRBJ1-1, with TRBD1 as a possible D gene (5 bases). CDR1 and CDR2 from the germline V gene are SGHAT and FQNNGV. The CDR3 has 15 residues. The V and J ends lost 5 bases and 1 base respectively, with 14 bases between them.

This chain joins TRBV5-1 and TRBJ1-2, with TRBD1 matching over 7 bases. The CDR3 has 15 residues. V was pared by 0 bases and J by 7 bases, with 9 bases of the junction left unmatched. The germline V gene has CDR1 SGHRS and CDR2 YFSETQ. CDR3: CASSLGTGPVVGYTF. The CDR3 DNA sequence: TGCGCCAGCAGCTTGGGGACAGGCCCCGTAGTTGGCTACACCTTC.

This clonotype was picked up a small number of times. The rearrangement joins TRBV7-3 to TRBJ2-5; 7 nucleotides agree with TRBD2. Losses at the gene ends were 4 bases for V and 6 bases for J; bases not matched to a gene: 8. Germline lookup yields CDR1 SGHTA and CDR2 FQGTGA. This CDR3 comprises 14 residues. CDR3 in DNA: TGTGCCAGCAGCTCTTCTAGCGGCTCCAAGACCCAGTACTTC. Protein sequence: CASSSSSGSKTQYF.

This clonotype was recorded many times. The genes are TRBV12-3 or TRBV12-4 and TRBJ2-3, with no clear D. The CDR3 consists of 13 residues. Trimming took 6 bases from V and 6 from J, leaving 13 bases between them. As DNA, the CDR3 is TGTGCCAGCAGCCCCGTAGCTTGGGATACGCAGTATTTT. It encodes CASSPVAWDTQYF.

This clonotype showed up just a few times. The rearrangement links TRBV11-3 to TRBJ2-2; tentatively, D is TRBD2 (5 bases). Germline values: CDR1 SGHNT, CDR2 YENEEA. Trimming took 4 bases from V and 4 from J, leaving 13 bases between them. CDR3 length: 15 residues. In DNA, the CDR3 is TGTGCCAGCAGCTCAGCGGTGCCGAGCACCGGGGAGCTGTTTTTT. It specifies CASSSAVPSTGELFF.

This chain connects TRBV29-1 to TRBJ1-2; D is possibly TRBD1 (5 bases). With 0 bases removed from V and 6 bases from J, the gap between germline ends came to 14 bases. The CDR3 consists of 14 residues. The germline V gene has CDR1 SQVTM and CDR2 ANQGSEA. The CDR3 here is CSVEERRDVNGYTF. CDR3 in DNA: TGCAGCGTTGAAGAACGCCGGGACGTCAATGGCTACACCTTC.

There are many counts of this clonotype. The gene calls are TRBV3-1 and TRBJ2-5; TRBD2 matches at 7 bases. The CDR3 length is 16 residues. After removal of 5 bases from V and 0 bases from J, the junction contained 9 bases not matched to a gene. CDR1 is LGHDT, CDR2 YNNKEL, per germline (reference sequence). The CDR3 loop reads CASSGRDYQYQETQYF. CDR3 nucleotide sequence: TGTGCCAGCAGCGGACGGGACTACCAGTACCAAGAGACCCAGTACTTC.

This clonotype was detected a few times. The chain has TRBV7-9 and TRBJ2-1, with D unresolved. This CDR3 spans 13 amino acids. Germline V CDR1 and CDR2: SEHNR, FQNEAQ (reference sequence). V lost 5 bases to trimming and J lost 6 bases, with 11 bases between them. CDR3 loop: CASSLPMGNEQFF. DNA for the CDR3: TGTGCCAGCAGCCTCCCCATGGGCAATGAGCAGTTCTTC. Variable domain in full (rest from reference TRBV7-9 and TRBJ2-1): DTGVSQNPRHKITKRGQNVTFRCDPISEHNRLYWYRQTLGQGPEFLTYFQNEAQLEKSRLLSDRFSAERPKGSFSTLEIQRTEQGDSAMYLCASSLPMGNEQFFGPGTRLTVL.

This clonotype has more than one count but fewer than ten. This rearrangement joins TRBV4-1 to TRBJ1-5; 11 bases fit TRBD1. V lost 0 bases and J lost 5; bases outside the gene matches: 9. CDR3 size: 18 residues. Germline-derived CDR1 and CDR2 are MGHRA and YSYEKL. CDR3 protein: CASSQDPFGDRGYQPQHF. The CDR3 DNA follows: TGCGCCAGCAGCCAAGATCCCTTCGGGGACAGGGGGTATCAGCCCCAGCATTTT.

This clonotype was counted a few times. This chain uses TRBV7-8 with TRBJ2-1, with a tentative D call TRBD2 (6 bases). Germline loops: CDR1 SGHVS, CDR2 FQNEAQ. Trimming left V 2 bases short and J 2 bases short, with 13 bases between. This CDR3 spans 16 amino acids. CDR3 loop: CASSLMGLLAYNEQFF. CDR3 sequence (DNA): TGTGCCAGCAGCTTAATGGGACTCCTCGCCTACAATGAGCAGTTCTTC.

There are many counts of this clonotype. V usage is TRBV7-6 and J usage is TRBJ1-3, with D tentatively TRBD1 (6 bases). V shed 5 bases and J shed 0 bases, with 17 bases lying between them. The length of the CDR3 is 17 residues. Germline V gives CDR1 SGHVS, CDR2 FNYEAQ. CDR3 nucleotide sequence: TGTGCCAGCAGCCACCCCGGGACAACTAGCTCTGGAAACACCATATATTTT. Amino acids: CASSHPGTTSSGNTIYF.